Included here is one T cell receptor beta chain sequence, with context. This clonotype has ten or more counts. Its specific antigen is unknown. Base qualities are missing; no much larger clone stands one base away. The source of the sample is a study of breast tumors, draining lymph nodes, adjacent tissues (dated by TCRdb to about 2016). For the study in its entirety: TCR beta repertoires were compared across tumor, adjacent nontumor tissue and axillary lymph nodes obtained from breast cancer patients. The study was designed to assess the relationships and possible T-cell exchange between tumor, surrounding tissue and draining lymph node repertoires in human breast cancer. The research as a whole found: A scenario in which most tumor T cells derive from the lymph node and then expand within tumor tissue was judged to be consistent with the data. In luminal-like breast cancer, tumor and nontumor tissue repertoires resembled each other significantly more than in basal-like breast cancer. Tumors showed preferential V and J gene usage, and their T-cell repertoire diversity fell below that of lymph nodes yet above that of nontumor tissue. The conclusion that tumor T cells originate in lymph nodes was presented as consistent with a hypothesis rather than as directly demonstrated.

Lymph node samples came from the axillary draining lymph nodes of breast cancer patients. The run used an Illumina HiSeq 2000. TCR beta chain libraries were generated by multiplex PCR amplification. High-throughput sequencing was used to analyze the amplified TCR beta chain products. TCRdb applied fastp at Q25 and MiXCR to the public reads, then kept only in-frame beta chains. Rows are combined by CDR3 protein, so each entry shows the most common genes and DNA. Here the sample has tens of thousands of distinct CDR3 sequences; approximately 30% occur a single time. The ten largest clones capture over 8% of the sample. Specimen: axillary lymph node tissue. The TCR was taken from a female donor with breast cancer. Some clones in this sample may be carry-over from other donors' samples.

The CDR3 here reads CSVKTGWGNVATEAFF. The DNA sequence follows: TGCAGCGTTAAGACAGGGTGGGGTAATGTCGCCACTGAAGCTTTCTTT. The chain employs TRBV29-1 and TRBJ1-1; 7 junctional bases match TRBD1. Inclusive of the bounding cysteine and phenylalanine, the CDR3 is 16 residues long. The retained sequence is limited to the CDR3, 48 bases, with the frame set at the first base. The germline V gene encodes CDR1 SQVTM and CDR2 ANQGSEA. Clipping removes 5 bases from V and 4 bases from J, with 16 as the unmatched junction base count.